Presented here are 27 T cell receptor beta chains from one specimen sequenced in a study of cytomegalovirus exposure and HLA in healthy donors (dated by TCRdb to about 2017). The library was made by the immunoSEQ multiplex PCR assay. A mixture of 60 forward primers for TCR Vbeta segments and 13 reverse primers for TCR Jbeta segments was used in the multiplex PCR. TCRdb provides this immuneACCESS table in a form limited to in-frame rearrangements. Some clones are lacking; in checked studies, under half of them reflect an unresolved V gene, and why the rest are absent is not known. This sample's table has entries for 60,000 to 100,000 clones. The top ten constitute approximately 4.2% of the sample. Sequencing was performed on PBMCs. These receptors all stem from a young man in good health and CMV-seronegative.

The chain links TRBV7-9 to TRBJ1-3; D remains unclear. V lost 5 bases, J lost 7 bases, and 9 bases lay in between. The germline V gene encodes CDR1 SEHNR and CDR2 FQNEAQ (reference sequence). CDR3 size: 12 residues. The CDR3 loop reads CASSPPPNTIYF. The CDR3 nucleotides read TGTGCCAGCAGCCCCCCCCCGAACACCATATATTTT.

V usage is TRBV5-1 and J usage is TRBJ1-1; possible D gene TRBD1, 6 bases. Per germline, CDR1 SGHRS and CDR2 YFSETQ. With 2 bases removed from V and 3 bases from J, the gap between germline ends came to 11 bases. There are 14 residues in the CDR3. The DNA for the CDR3 is TGCGCCAGCAGCTTCGGGGGGGCCGACACTGAAGCTTTCTTT. It specifies CASSFGGADTEAFF.

V gene TRBV7-3 combines with J gene TRBJ2-7, with 7 bases identical to TRBD1. V gave up 5 bases and J gave up 0 bases; unmatched junction bases: 10. Germline-derived CDR1 and CDR2 are SGHTA and FQGTGA. The CDR3 is 16 amino acids. In nucleotides, the CDR3 is TGTGCCAGCAGCCCATACGGGACAGCAAGCTCCTACGAGCAGTACTTC. Translated: CASSPYGTASSYEQYF.

In nucleotides, the CDR3 is TGTGCCAGCAGCTCCGGACTAGCGGGAGTAAGCTCCTACAATGAGCAGTTCTTC. This sequence encodes CASSSGLAGVSSYNEQFF. J is TRBJ2-1 and V is TRBV5-4; 13 nucleotides align to TRBD2. J gave up 0 bases and V 3 bases, and 6 bases lay outside the gene matches. This CDR3 has 18 residues. The germline CDR1 and CDR2 sequences are SGHNT and YYREEE (reference sequence).

This chain links TRBV4-1 with TRBJ2-1, with a possible D match to TRBD1 (6 bases). The CDR3 runs 14 residues. The germline V and J ends were trimmed by 3 bases and 9 bases, with 15 bases remaining between them. Germline V gene lookup returns CDR1 MGHRA and CDR2 YSYEKL. CDR3 in DNA: TGCGCCAGCAGCCACTCCAGGGGCCCGGCTGAGCAGTTCTTC. Translating it yields CASSHSRGPAEQFF.

The rearrangement links TRBV18 to TRBJ2-3; TRBD1 matches at 9 bases. Germline trimming cut 5 bases from V and 1 base from J; bases unmatched to any gene: 10. The germline V gene has CDR1 KGHSH and CDR2 LQKENI. This CDR3 comprises 17 residues. CDR3 DNA sequence: TGTGCCAGCTCATCATGGCCTAGGACAGGGGGCACAGATACGCAGTATTTT. Its translation: CASSSWPRTGGTDTQYF.

The chain joins TRBV5-6 to TRBJ2-1, with D tentatively TRBD1 (6 bases). V was pared by 0 bases and J by 15 bases, with 22 bases between. CDR3 length equals 15 residues. Germline V gene data show CDR1 as SGHDT and CDR2 as YYEEEE. CDR3 sequence reads: CASSLEGTPTSSTFF. The CDR3 DNA reads TGTGCCAGCAGCTTGGAAGGGACACCGACCAGTAGTACGTTCTTC. The full variable domain, its missing parts supplied by reference TRBV5-6 and TRBJ2-1, is DAGVTQSPTHLIKTRGQQVTLRCSPKSGHDTVSWYQQALGQGPQFIFQYYEEEERQRGNFPDRFSGHQFPNYSSELNVNALLLGDSALYLCASSLEGTPTSSTFFGPGTRLTVL.

The chain combines TRBV7-6 with TRBJ1-1, with 8 bases fitting TRBD1. Germline assignment: CDR1 SGHVS and CDR2 FNYEAQ. The trim removed 4 bases at V and 0 bases at J, leaving 4 bases unmatched. The CDR3 loop spans 15 amino acids. The CDR3 here is CASSSWTGMNTEAFF. CDR3 nucleotides: TGTGCCAGCAGCTCTTGGACAGGGATGAACACTGAAGCTTTCTTT.

This chain uses TRBV7-2 with TRBJ1-2; D gene ambiguous. This CDR3 comprises 15 residues. V lost 5 bases and J 3 bases, leaving 16 bases between the germline ends. The germline CDR1 and CDR2 sequences are SGHTA and FQGNSA. The CDR3 nucleotides read TGTGCCAGCAGCCTCGGTCCACCCCTCGACTATGGCTACACCTTC. Encoded protein: CASSLGPPLDYGYTF. The whole variable domain, remainder taken from reference TRBV7-2 and TRBJ1-2, is GAGVSQSPSNKVTEKGKDVELRCDPISGHTALYWYRQSLGQGLEFLIYFQGNSAPDKSGLPSDRFSAERTGGSVSTLTIQRTQQEDSAVYLCASSLGPPLDYGYTFGSGTRLTVV.

This chain joins TRBV5-1 and TRBJ2-7; 9 nucleotides agree with TRBD1. The ends lost 3 bases at V and 2 bases at J; junction bases unmatched: 3. The CDR3 sequence is 14 residues long. Germline V gene data show CDR1 as SGHRS and CDR2 as YFSETQ. As DNA, the CDR3 is TGCGCCAGCAGCTCCGGGACAGGGCCCTACGAGCAGTACTTC. It encodes CASSSGTGPYEQYF.

CDR3 protein: CASLSFFDTEAFF. The CDR3 DNA reads TGTGCCAGCCTTTCCTTCTTTGACACTGAAGCTTTCTTT. The chain joins TRBV27 to TRBJ1-1; D gene unclear. Per the germline V gene, CDR1 is MNHEY and CDR2 is SMNVEV (reference sequence). This CDR3 region has 13 residues. V lost 8 bases to trimming and J lost 3 bases, with 13 bases between them.

CDR3 sequence: CASSELARDSFNYGYTF. The CDR3 DNA is TGTGCCAGCAGTGAATTAGCGAGGGACAGTTTTAACTATGGCTACACCTTC. The chain recombines TRBV6-1 with TRBJ1-2; 7 nucleotides align to TRBD1. The germline V gene has CDR1 MNHNS and CDR2 SASEGT. Germline trimming cut 2 bases from V and 1 base from J; bases unmatched to any gene: 10. This CDR3 is 17 amino acids long.

The rearrangement joins TRBV5-1 to TRBJ2-7; possible D gene TRBD2, 6 bases. The CDR3 runs 14 residues. Trimming stripped 0 bases from V and 5 bases from J, with 12 bases between. Germline-derived CDR1 and CDR2 are SGHRS and YFSETQ. The CDR3 loop reads CASSLVGGSHEQYF. The DNA for the CDR3 is TGCGCCAGCAGCTTGGTGGGGGGTTCCCACGAGCAGTACTTC.

The genes are TRBV7-7 and TRBJ2-2; D is uncertain. V lost 5 bases, J lost 4 bases, and 11 bases lay in between. Germline V gene data show CDR1 as SSHAT and CDR2 as FNYEAQ (reference sequence). This CDR3 contains 14 residues. The CDR3 loop reads CASSPSTGTGELFF. CDR3 coding DNA: TGTGCCAGCAGCCCATCGACTGGCACCGGGGAGCTGTTTTTT.

V and J are TRBV7-9 and TRBJ2-1, with TRBD2 matching 9 bases. Germline loops: CDR1 SEHNR, CDR2 FQNEAQ (reference sequence). Trimming took 1 base from V and 2 from J; bases not matched to a gene: 3. The CDR3 has 16 amino acids. The CDR3 loop reads CASSLGGGRAYNEQFF. In DNA, the CDR3 is TGTGCCAGCAGCTTAGGAGGCGGGAGGGCCTACAATGAGCAGTTCTTC.

The chain combines TRBV5-1 with TRBJ2-1; D call uncertain. The germline CDR1 and CDR2 sequences are SGHRS and YFSETQ. The CDR3 loop spans 14 amino acids. V lost 4 bases, J lost 0 bases, and 8 bases lay in between. CDR3 region: CASSPVPSYNEQFF. The CDR3 DNA follows: TGCGCCAGCAGCCCGGTTCCCTCCTACAATGAGCAGTTCTTC.

The chain couples TRBV11-2 to TRBJ2-1, with 10 positions matching TRBD2. The V gene's germline CDR1 is SGHAT and CDR2 FQNNGV. The CDR3 runs to 14 residues. V shed 3 bases, J shed 9 bases, and the junction held 5 bases outside the gene matches. CDR3 in amino acids: CASSFTSGEGEQFF. The CDR3 DNA follows: TGTGCCAGCAGCTTTACTAGCGGGGAGGGTGAGCAGTTCTTC.

The V call is TRBV28, the J call TRBJ1-5; D possibly corresponds to TRBD1 (6 bases). Trimming cost V 6 bases and J 6 bases, with 12 bases left between them. The CDR3 runs to 13 residues. Germline V gives CDR1 MDHEN, CDR2 SYDVKM. CDR3 DNA: TGTGCCAGCAGAGCGGGGGGCAGTCAGCCCCAGCATTTT. Amino acid sequence: CASRAGGSQPQHF. The whole variable domain, remainder taken from reference TRBV28 and TRBJ1-5, is DVKVTQSSRYLVKRTGEKVFLECVQDMDHENMFWYRQDPGLGLRLIYFSYDVKMKEKGDIPEGYSVSREKKERFSLILESASTNQTSMYLCASRAGGSQPQHFGDGTRLSIL.

V is TRBV19 and J is TRBJ2-2, with 7 bases that match TRBD2. CDR1 LNHDA and CDR2 SQIVND come from the germline V gene (reference sequence). V lost 3 bases, J lost 4 bases, and 2 bases stayed unmatched. The CDR3 is 14 amino acids. DNA of the CDR3: TGTGCCAGTAGTATCCCGGGGGGCACCGGGGAGCTGTTTTTT. It codes for CASSIPGGTGELFF.

The genes are TRBV13 and TRBJ2-1; the match to TRBD2 covers 7 bases. The CDR3 has 14 residues. Trimming took 5 bases from V and 3 from J; bases not matched to a gene: 4. Germline CDR1 PRHDT, CDR2 FYEKMQ (reference sequence). The CDR3 DNA follows: TGTGCCAGCAGCAACCAGCGGGGCTACAATGAGCAGTTCTTC. Its protein product is CASSNQRGYNEQFF.

The V call is TRBV7-2, the J call TRBJ1-1; 7 nucleotides line up with TRBD1. V lost 4 bases and J lost 0; bases outside the gene matches: 8. The CDR3 sequence is 16 residues long. CDR1 is SGHTA and CDR2 is FQGNSA in the germline V gene. CDR3 in amino acids: CASSSGTATMNTEAFF. CDR3 in DNA: TGTGCCAGCAGCTCCGGGACAGCCACTATGAACACTGAAGCTTTCTTT.

This chain uses TRBV4-1 with TRBJ2-7; 11 nucleotides line up with TRBD2. J was trimmed by 7 bases and V by 4 bases; bases with no gene match: 12. The V gene's germline CDR1 is MGHRA and CDR2 YSYEKL. This CDR3 is 16 amino acids long. CDR3 residues: CASSRVGTSGFVEQYF. The CDR3 DNA is TGCGCCAGCAGCCGCGTAGGGACTAGCGGTTTTGTGGAGCAGTACTTC.

A remark on this clone: Germline and junction disagree at one end, which may indicate a read error. CDR3 residues: CASSLALAPQETQYF. The CDR3 region has the DNA TGTGCTAGCAGCTTAGCGCTAGCGCCACAAGAGACCCAGTACTTC. The chain employs TRBV7-7 and TRBJ2-5; TRBD2 might be the D (6 bases). Germline V CDR1 and CDR2: SSHAT, FNYEAQ (reference sequence). The CDR3 has 15 amino acids. The full variable domain, with the rest looked up from reference TRBV7-7 and TRBJ2-5, is GAGVSQSPRYKVTKRGQDVTLRCDPISSHATLYWYQQALGQGPEFLTYFNYEAQPDKSGLPSDRFSAERPEGSISTLTIQRTEQRDSAMYRCASSLALAPQETQYFGPGTRLLVL.

The genes are TRBV27 and TRBJ2-3; 11 bases line up with TRBD2. After removal of 3 bases from V and 2 bases from J, the junction contained 7 bases not matched to a gene. Germline CDR1 and CDR2: MNHEY and SMNVEV (reference sequence). This CDR3 region has 17 residues. The CDR3 is CASSFRQTSGITDTQYF. The CDR3 DNA is TGTGCCAGCAGTTTCCGACAGACTAGCGGGATCACAGATACGCAGTATTTT.

V usage is TRBV25-1 and J usage is TRBJ1-4, with 8 bases matching TRBD1. The germline V gene encodes CDR1 MGHDK and CDR2 SYGVNS. The CDR3 is 15 amino acids. V gave up 1 base and J gave up 6 bases; unmatched junction bases: 4. This chain's CDR3 is CASSEWTGFDEKLFF. In nucleotides, the CDR3 is TGTGCCAGCAGTGAATGGACAGGGTTCGATGAAAAACTGTTTTTT.

The chain uses TRBV7-2 and TRBJ2-7, with D perhaps TRBD1 (5 bases). The CDR3 consists of 15 residues. Germline values: CDR1 SGHTA, CDR2 FQGNSA. Trimming took off 2 bases at V and 2 bases at J, with 13 bases between the two ends. CDR3 protein: CASSLRNLQAYEQYF. The CDR3 nucleotides read TGTGCCAGCAGCTTAAGGAACTTACAGGCCTACGAGCAGTACTTC.

V gene TRBV7-3 combines with J gene TRBJ2-1; TRBD2 matches 9 bases. The V segment lost 1 base and the J segment 0 bases; nucleotides outside the gene matches: 1. This CDR3 comprises 16 residues. Germline V lookup: CDR1 SGHTA, CDR2 FQGTGA. Here the CDR3 DNA reads TGTGCCAGCAGCTTAAATAGCGGGAGCTCCTACAATGAGCAGTTCTTC. Translation: CASSLNSGSSYNEQFF.